What follows is one TCR beta chain and its context. Its antigen is not yet known. No much larger clonotype is one base removed from it; base qualities were not supplied. Collaborating institutions collected whole blood in K2EDTA tubes following their own protocols. For TCRbeta analysis, collaborator samples were shipped as frozen whole blood, as isolated PBMCs, or as DNA extracted from either sample type. This sample is part of a study of blood T cell repertoires in COVID-19 (dated by TCRdb to 2020 to 2022). In terms of the full investigation: The collaborator samples originated in the United States, Italy and Spain and spanned the acute and convalescent phases of COVID-19. The material from the prospective study consisted of cDNA or gDNA derived from T cells, B-cell-depleted T cells, or PBMCs. Deeply sampled blood TCRbeta repertoires from subjects exposed to, actively infected with, or recovered from COVID-19 were included in the dataset. A freely available public database, intended as a resource for researchers studying the immune response to SARS-CoV-2, is where the repertoires were released. Samples were obtained from the ongoing ImmuneRACE study (first 160 participants) and from 1,200 or so subjects provided by 6 global collaborators. Nearly every sample came with metadata listing a de-identified subject ID, COVID-19 status, age in years and sex. Where available, HLA class I and class II types were taken from metadata supplied by the sample provider and were not determined by assay-based typing.

TCRbeta CDR3 regions were amplified from genomic DNA using the immunoSEQ Assay, a bias-controlled multiplex PCR. The authors' pipeline ran thus. The number of nucleated cells in each sample was estimated from the amplification of reference gene primers within the assay. To quantify the absolute abundance of each unique TCRbeta CDR3 rearrangement, sequence reads were collapsed and filtered. For each sample, productive Simpson clonality was calculated as the square root of Simpson's diversity index over productive rearrangements. The table was pulled from immuneACCESS by TCRdb, which kept in-frame rearrangements only. Such tables lose some clones; where checked, under half of the loss comes from unresolved V genes, and the rest has no known cause. That table supplies the V and J calls and clone size; D and trimming were determined from the DNA. The sample records about 240,000 clones, 70% to 90% of which are singletons. The ten most abundant clones make up around 0.8% of the sample.

Based on the germline V gene (reference sequence), the CDR1 and CDR2 sequences are MNHEY and SMNVEV. Its CDR3 holds 16 amino acids, cysteine through phenylalanine. The sequence is cut down to CDR3 DNA, 48 bases in frame from base 1. V loses 1 base of germline sequence and J loses 10 bases, and the interval between the two ends is 17 bases. Points the paper makes about the study in general: The quantity of clinical and demographic metadata differed by source and by participant and was supplied without curation.

This receptor was obtained from a woman in her 30s with acute or convalescent COVID-19. The sequence links TRBV27 to TRBJ1-6; a tentative D call is TRBD1 (5 bases match). The sample taken for sequencing was peripheral blood. The DNA sequence is TGTGCCAGCAGTTTATACGGGACGGGGGGAGGGTCACCCCTCCACTTT. Its translation reads: CASSLYGTGGGSPLHF.